This T cell receptor beta chain appears in the sequencing data of a study of blood T cell repertoires in COVID-19. Overall study: Samples representing acute and convalescent COVID-19 were sourced from the United States, Italy and Spain. T cells, B-cell-depleted T cells, or PBMCs provided the cDNA or gDNA that served as material.

In the original processing: Scientists estimated how many nucleated cells there were by amplifying reference gene primers. Using immunoSEQ multiplex PCR, the repertoire was profiled, and TCRdb retains in-frame clones only, with some absent. V, J and clone size are taken as reported in that table, and D and trimming were inferred from the DNA itself. Of about 180,000 clones in the sample, approximately 83% were seen once. By its share, this clone is medium-sized. Seattle enrolled patients during active infection and tracked them longitudinally. CDR3 length: 13 residues. V was pared by 5 bases and J by 2 bases, with 2 bases of the junction left unmatched. CDR1 is MRHNA, CDR2 SNTAGT, per germline.

The sequence was collected from a middle-aged woman with COVID-19, enrolled during active disease. V usage is TRBV6-4 and J usage is TRBJ1-2, with 7 bases fitting TRBD1. Source material: peripheral blood. CDR3 in DNA: TGTGCCAGCAGTAGGGACAGAAACTATGGCTACACCTTC. This sequence encodes CASSRDRNYGYTF.